This T cell receptor beta chain was sequenced for a study of CD8 T cells in ankylosing spondylitis. General study points: Matched ankylosing spondylitis synovial fluid reportedly showed significant enrichment of disease-linked clones. Several highly homologous variants made up a TCR beta motif, and this motif appeared characteristic of ankylosing spondylitis blood. Both synovial fluid and blood in reactive arthritis had previously been reported to carry some motif variants.

This clonotype was counted a few times. The antigen remains undetermined. With molecular barcodes, quantitative 5'-RACE was used to make the TCR beta libraries. TCRdb itself ran the 5' RACE reads through MiXCR, one entry per CDR3 protein. The sample contains approximately 520,000 distinct CDR3 sequences, roughly 5.2% of which appear only once. The sample comprised blood, either unsorted or a sorted T cell fraction (not recorded which). The sequence came from a male donor with ankylosing spondylitis.

CDR3 sequence reads: CASSQAVKRGRTDTQYF. CDR3 coding DNA: TGTGCCAGCAGCCAAGCCGTCAAACGCGGGCGCACAGATACGCAGTATTTT. The chain recombines TRBV4-2 with TRBJ2-3; maybe TRBD2 (5 bases). V was shortened by 1 base and J by 1 base, with 15 bases between the two germline ends. The germline V gene encodes CDR1 LGHNA and CDR2 YNFKEQ. The CDR3 has 17 amino acids.